The 20 T cell receptor beta chains in this list originate from one sample, sequenced in a study of blood T cells in healthy people across ages. Together with a sample-barcoded 5' primer, a J-beta primer mix was included in a second PCR lasting about 7 to 12 cycles. In TCRdb, the 5' RACE reads were re-called with MiXCR into one record per CDR3 protein. This sample has 550,000 to 650,000 distinct CDR3 sequences, with roughly 30% found just once. Sequencing input: blood. These receptors originate from a woman of 80 years or more in good health.

This clonotype appeared a few times. This rearrangement joins TRBV5-1 to TRBJ1-1; no clear D gene. CDR1 SGHRS and CDR2 YFSETQ come from the germline V gene. Trimming took 7 bases from V and 4 from J, leaving 20 bases between them. CDR3 size: 15 residues. The CDR3 loop is CASRPDNLISTEAFF. CDR3 nucleotide sequence: TGCGCCAGCCGCCCGGATAATCTGATATCCACTGAAGCTTTCTTT.

This clonotype came up many times. This sequence joins TRBV6-2 or TRBV6-3 and TRBJ1-1; 9 bases are shared with TRBD1. In germline, CDR1 is MNHEY, CDR2 SVGEGT. The CDR3 loop spans 16 amino acids. Losses at the gene ends were 2 bases for V and 7 bases for J; bases not matched to a gene: 11. CDR3 protein: CASSYRTGARVNEAFF. The CDR3 DNA sequence: TGTGCCAGCAGTTACAGGACAGGGGCGCGGGTCAATGAAGCTTTCTTT.

This clonotype was seen only a few times. The chain joins TRBV4-3 to TRBJ2-2, with D unresolved. CDR1 is LGHNA, CDR2 YSLEER, per germline. There are 13 residues in the CDR3. V lost 1 base and J lost 5, with 5 bases in between. This CDR3 reads CASSQVRTGELFF. CDR3 bases: TGCGCCAGCAGCCAAGTACGAACCGGGGAGCTGTTTTTT.

This clonotype has just a few counts. The V call is TRBV28, the J call TRBJ2-3, with a possible D match to TRBD1 (7 bases). Trimming left V 8 bases short and J 10 bases short, with 19 bases between. The length of the CDR3 is 13 residues. Germline lookup yields CDR1 MDHEN and CDR2 SYDVKM. The CDR3 DNA reads TGTGCCAGCTGCCGAGACAGGGACTCACCGCAGTATTTT. As protein: CASCRDRDSPQYF. The variable domain in full, completed from reference TRBV28 and TRBJ2-3, reads DVKVTQSSRYLVKRTGEKVFLECVQDMDHENMFWYRQDPGLGLRLIYFSYDVKMKEKGDIPEGYSVSREKKERFSLILESASTNQTSMYLCASCRDRDSPQYFGPGTRLTVL.

A few counts support this clonotype. This may be a read error: a much more frequent sequence differs by one nucleotide. V is TRBV30 and J is TRBJ1-2; D unresolved. With 4 bases removed from V and 10 bases from J, the gap between germline ends came to 7 bases. This CDR3 has 9 residues. Germline CDR1 and CDR2: GTSNPN and SVGIG (reference sequence). DNA of the CDR3: TGTGCCTGGAAGGATGACTACACCTTC. The encoded protein is CAWKDDYTF.

This clonotype was recorded many times. CDR3 in DNA: TGCAGCGCAGAGGGGACTAGCGGGGCCTACGAGCAGTACTTC. It specifies CSAEGTSGAYEQYF. The chain couples TRBV20-1 to TRBJ2-7; TRBD2 agrees at 13 bases. The CDR3 loop spans 14 amino acids. CDR1 and CDR2 from the germline V gene are DFQATT and SNEGSKA (reference sequence).

This clonotype has a count of ten or more. The chain combines TRBV18 with TRBJ2-3; 9 nucleotides align to TRBD1. The V segment lost 6 bases and the J segment 0 bases; nucleotides outside the gene matches: 7. The CDR3 loop spans 16 amino acids. Germline CDR1 reads KGHSH; CDR2 reads LQKENI. The CDR3: CASSYAGQGSTDTQYF. CDR3 nucleotides: TGTGCCAGCTCCTACGCAGGACAGGGGAGCACAGATACGCAGTATTTT.

The rearrangement joins TRBV21-1 to TRBJ2-5; TRBD2 is taken as the D call from the table, unchecked against the DNA. TRBV21-1 is annotated as a pseudogene. This CDR3 has 17 amino acids. The CDR3 spells CASSKDGLAGGPETQYF. The DNA of the CDR3 is TGTGCCAGCAGCAAAGACGGACTAGCGGGGGGGCCAGAGACCCAGTACTTC.

This clonotype has a handful of counts. Compared with germline, one end of the junction differs, possibly owing to a read error. The chain carries TRBV7-2 and TRBJ2-6; D possibly matches TRBD1 or TRBD2 (6 bases each). The CDR3 loop spans 15 amino acids. Germline CDR1 reads SGHTA; CDR2 reads FQGNSA. The CDR3 DNA reads as TGTGCCAGCACCTTCGGGGGCGCTGGGGCCAACGTCCGGACTTTC. Translated: CASTFGGAGANVRTF.

This clonotype appeared many times. V and J are TRBV3-1 and TRBJ2-1; 7 bases map to TRBD2. The CDR3 covers 15 residues. The ends lost 1 base at V and 0 bases at J; junction bases unmatched: 0. From germline, CDR1 is LGHDT and CDR2 YNNKEL (reference sequence). The chain's CDR3 is CASSQAGGSYNEQFF. In DNA form, the CDR3 reads TGTGCCAGCAGCCAAGCGGGGGGCTCCTACAATGAGCAGTTCTTC.

A remark on this clonotype: An end of the junction differs from the germline gene, which may be a read error. The chain couples TRBV12-3 or TRBV12-4 to TRBJ2-1, with D tentatively TRBD2 (5 bases). The CDR3 extends over 13 amino acids. The CDR3 coding sequence is TGTGCCAGCGGGAGCAGCTCCCACAATGAGCAGTTCTTC. Protein product: CASGSSSHNEQFF.

About this clonotype itself: This sequence may be a read error, since a much larger clone differs from it by one base. V gene TRBV7-8 combines with J gene TRBJ1-2; D call uncertain. This CDR3 is built from 15 residues. Germline loops: CDR1 SGHVS, CDR2 FQNEAQ. The CDR3, as DNA: TGTGTCAGCAGCCTGAGTAACCGAGCTAACTATGGCTACACCTTC. Encoded protein: CVSSLSNRANYGYTF.

This chain joins TRBV6-6 and TRBJ2-2, with D perhaps assigned TRBD1 or TRBD2 (5 bases each). The germline CDR1 and CDR2 sequences are MNHNY and SVGAGI (reference sequence). Trimming stripped 6 bases from V and 0 bases from J, with 14 bases between. This CDR3 is built from 16 residues. CDR3 coding DNA: TGTGCCAGCAGCCCCCCGGGACGGCCGAACACCGGGGAGCTGTTTTTT. Residues: CASSPPGRPNTGELFF.

This clonotype was found many times. The genes are TRBV6-1 and TRBJ2-1; D is perhaps TRBD2 (5 bases). CDR1 MNHNS and CDR2 SASEGT come from the germline V gene. Trimming took 6 bases from V and 0 from J, leaving 15 bases between them. This CDR3 region has 16 residues. CDR3 protein: CASRPSGTSSYNEQFF. Here the CDR3 DNA reads TGTGCCAGCAGGCCGAGCGGAACGAGCTCCTACAATGAGCAGTTCTTC.

For this clonotype: Possible read error: a much larger clone is one base away. The rearrangement uses TRBV6-5 and TRBJ2-7, with a tentative D call TRBD1 (6 bases). Germline values: CDR1 MNHEY, CDR2 SVGAGI. V lost 4 bases to trimming and J lost 7 bases, with 14 bases between them. The CDR3 extends over 13 amino acids. The CDR3 is CASSSQGYNEQYF. CDR3 DNA sequence: TGTGCCAGCAGTTCCCAGGGGTACAATGAGCAGTACTTC.

This clonotype was seen once. At one of its ends the junction is not consistent with the germline gene, which may arise from a read error. The chain is built from TRBV27 and TRBJ2-7; TRBD1 is a possible D gene (6 bases). The CDR3 is made up of 13 amino acids. Germline CDR1 and CDR2: MNHEY and SMNVEV (reference sequence). CDR3 residues: CACSFGQYYEQYF. For the CDR3, the DNA is TGTGCCTGCAGTTTTGGACAGTACTACGAGCAGTACTTC.

This clonotype was seen at least ten times. The chain links TRBV20-1 to TRBJ1-5; the D gene is possibly TRBD1 (5 bases). CDR1 is DFQATT and CDR2 is SNEGSKA in the germline V gene (reference sequence). V was cut by 0 bases and J by 3 bases, with 15 bases left in between. The CDR3 totals 16 residues. Here the CDR3 reads CSARERGIYTNQPQHF. The DNA for the CDR3 is TGCAGTGCTAGAGAGAGGGGAATCTATACCAATCAGCCCCAGCATTTT.

This clonotype was detected ten times or more. The chain recombines TRBV5-1 with TRBJ2-5; 7 positions agree with TRBD1. Per the germline V gene, CDR1 is SGHRS and CDR2 is YFSETQ. V dropped 0 bases and J dropped 1; count of bases not matched to a gene: 3. This CDR3 contains 15 residues. The CDR3 region is CASSLADRVQETQYF. Written as DNA, the CDR3 is TGCGCCAGCAGCTTGGCAGACAGGGTCCAAGAGACCCAGTACTTC.

This clonotype was seen ten or more times. This sequence joins TRBV12-3 or TRBV12-4 and TRBJ2-3; possible D gene TRBD2, 6 bases. The V and J ends lost 2 bases and 1 base respectively, with 10 bases between them. The CDR3 runs to 15 residues. This chain's CDR3 is CASSLIGSGTDTQYF. CDR3 sequence (DNA): TGTGCCAGCAGTTTAATCGGGAGTGGCACAGATACGCAGTATTTT.

With regard to this clonotype: This may be a read error, as it is one base from a much larger clone. The rearrangement links TRBV7-9 to TRBJ1-2, with TRBD1 identical over 7 bases. This CDR3 comprises 14 residues. J lost 6 bases, V lost 4 bases, and 8 bases had no gene match. Germline V gene sequence: CDR1 SEHNR, CDR2 FQNEAQ (reference sequence). The CDR3 bases are TGTGCCAGCAGCTGCGCGACAGGGACGCATGGCTACACCTTC. Its translation: CASSCATGTHGYTF.